Listed below are T cell receptor beta chains from one sample, sequenced in a study of control samples from healthy donors and cancer patients. Repertoires were generated with immunoSEQ multiplex PCR, while TCRdb's copy carries only in-frame clones and drops some. Counted here are about 180,000 clones, about 91% occurring once; the ten biggest clones make up approximately 2%. Sequencing was carried out using blood. The receptor set was obtained from a woman between 35 and 50 years old in good health. CDR3s include the opening cysteine and the closing phenylalanine or tryptophan. The order of the fields is J gene, clone size, V gene, D gene, CDR3 DNA, CDR3 protein. D genes are given only for firm matches. Clone size is stated in some rows and not others, as once, few, many or a class when expanded.

>TRBJ2-1|NA|TRBV18|NA
TGTGCCAGCTCACCATTTGAGGGGGGGTATGAGCAGTTCTTC
CASSPFEGGYEQFF
>TRBJ2-7|NA|TRBV5-1|NA
TGCGCCAGCAGCTTGGATGGAGGGGGCGGATACGAGCAGTACTTC
CASSLDGGGGYEQYF
>TRBJ1-3|NA|TRBV27|NA
TGTGCCAGCAGCATGACAGTCTCTGGAAACACCATATATTTT
CASSMTVSGNTIYF
>TRBJ2-1|NA|TRBV24-1|NA
TGTGCCACTCTGAACAGGGATGAGCAGTTCTTC
CATLNRDEQFF
>TRBJ2-2|NA|TRBV7-8|NA
TGTGCCAGCAGCACCCGGGCCCTTAACACCGGGGAGCTGTTTTTT
CASSTRALNTGELFF
>TRBJ2-7|NA|TRBV7-8|NA
TGTGCCAGCAGCACCCGGACAGTCGGCTACGAGCAGTACTTC
CASSTRTVGYEQYF
>TRBJ1-2|NA|TRBV15|NA
TGTGCCACCAGCAGTCCTCCGCCTAACTATGGCTACACCTTC
CATSSPPPNYGYTF
>TRBJ1-4|NA|TRBV2|TRBD1
TGTGCCAGCAGTTTCAGGGGGGGGCTGTTTTTT
CASSFRGGLFF
>TRBJ2-7|NA|TRBV9|NA
TGTGCCAGCAGCCCCCTCGAGGGAAGAGGATACGAGCAGTACTTC
CASSPLEGRGYEQYF
>TRBJ2-3|once|TRBV2|TRBD2
TGTGCCAGCAGTGGGACTAGCGGGGGAATTGGTACGCAGTATTTT
CASSGTSGGIGTQYF
>TRBJ2-1|NA|TRBV29-1|TRBD2
TGCAGCGCAGGAGGCCCCGGGGGGAATGAGCAGTTCTTC
CSAGGPGGNEQFF
>TRBJ2-4|NA|TRBV10-3|NA
TGTGCCATGAGGGGGGAGTACATTCAGTACTTC
CAMRGEYIQYF
>TRBJ2-5|once|TRBV19|NA
TGTGCCAGTAGTCCTCGGGTGCCCTACCAAGAGACCCAGTACTTC
CASSPRVPYQETQYF
>TRBJ2-3|NA|TRBV19|NA
TGTGCCAGTAGTATGGGTTGGACAGGCGGGGCAGATACGCAGTATTTT
CASSMGWTGGADTQYF
>TRBJ2-3|NA|TRBV10-3|NA
TGTGCCATCAGTTCGGTCAGCACAGATACGCAGTATTTT
CAISSVSTDTQYF
>TRBJ1-2|NA|TRBV6-6|TRBD1
TGTGCCAGCAGCAGACAGGGGGACTATGGCTACACCTTC
CASSRQGDYGYTF
>TRBJ1-2|NA|TRBV6-5|NA
TGTGCCAGCAGCGTGGACAATCTTTTGTATGGCTACACCTTC
CASSVDNLLYGYTF
>TRBJ1-1|NA|TRBV29-1|TRBD1
TGCAGCGTTGTGGGACAGACATACACTGAAGCTTTCTTT
CSVVGQTYTEAFF
>TRBJ1-6|NA|TRBV6-5|TRBD1
TGTGCCAGCAGGGCCGGGACAGCCTATAATTCACCCCTCCACTTT
CASRAGTAYNSPLHF
>TRBJ2-1|NA|TRBV11-2|TRBD1
TGTGCCAGCAGCTTAAGGGGCTTGGAGACAGGGGTTTTCAATGAGCAGTTCTTC
CASSLRGLETGVFNEQFF
>TRBJ2-7|NA|TRBV5-4|NA
TGTGCCAGCAGCCCGGAGGGGGGGCCGGTTTCCTACGAGCAGTACTTC
CASSPEGGPVSYEQYF
>TRBJ2-6|NA|TRBV2|NA
TGTGCCGGTGAAGGAGGGGCCAACGTCCTGACTTTC
CAGEGGANVLTF
>TRBJ2-3|NA|TRBV24-1|NA
TGTGCCACCAGTGATGCCAGGGGCACAGATACGCAGTATTTT
CATSDARGTDTQYF
>TRBJ1-2|once|TRBV7-2|NA
TGTGCCAGCAGCTTAGAGGTCAGGAATGGTGGCTACACCTTC
CASSLEVRNGGYTF
>TRBJ2-7|NA|TRBV3-1/TRBV3-2|NA
TGTGCCAGCAGCCAGGTCGGGGGCCGCTTCTCCTACGAGCAGTACTTC
CASSQVGGRFSYEQYF
>TRBJ2-3|NA|TRBV19|TRBD1
TGTGCCAGTAGTATAAACCCGGACAGGTGGGACCCAGATAGGACGCAGTATTTT
CASSINPDRWDPDRTQYF
>TRBJ2-5|NA|TRBV3-1/TRBV3-2|NA
TGTGCCAGCAGCCCGAAGGGTCTTTACCAAGAGACCCAGTACTTC
CASSPKGLYQETQYF
>TRBJ2-7|NA|TRBV6-1|NA
TGTGCCAGCAGTGAAGCGAGGGACTTCTTGTACTTC
CASSEARDFLYF
>TRBJ1-3|NA|TRBV29-1|TRBD1
TGCAGCGTCGGGGGACAGGGGTCAGCTGGAAACACCATATATTTT
CSVGGQGSAGNTIYF
>TRBJ2-7|NA|TRBV7-3|TRBD2
TGTGCCAGCAGCCCGGGGGGTGGCCTCTCCTACGAGCAGTACTTC
CASSPGGGLSYEQYF
>TRBJ2-3|once|TRBV27|TRBD1
TGTGCCACTCGGGACAGGCTATTTACAGATACGCAGTATTTT
CATRDRLFTDTQYF
>TRBJ2-5|NA|TRBV5-1|NA
TGCGCCAGCAGCCCCCTCGGGGAGACCCAGTACTTC
CASSPLGETQYF
>TRBJ1-4|NA|TRBV7-9|NA
TGTGCCAGCAGAAAAGGAATGTATGACGAAAAACTGTTTTTT
CASRKGMYDEKLFF
>TRBJ1-4|NA|TRBV5-1|NA
TGCGCCAGCAGCGCCGGACTCGCGGGTGAAAAACTGTTTTTT
CASSAGLAGEKLFF
>TRBJ2-7|NA|TRBV7-7|TRBD2
TGTGCCAGCAGCCCCGGGGGGGGTGGAGAGCAGTACTTC
CASSPGGGGEQYF
>TRBJ1-1|NA|TRBV7-9|NA
TGTGCCAGCAGCTTGGCCGACAGGAGAAACACTGAAGCTTTCTTT
CASSLADRRNTEAFF
>TRBJ1-3|NA|TRBV11-2|TRBD1
TGTGCCAGCAGCCCACTCAGGGGGCAAGGAAACACCATATATTTT
CASSPLRGQGNTIYF
>TRBJ1-1|NA|TRBV19|TRBD1
TGTGCCAGTAGGACAGGGGTAGGGACTGAAGCTTTCTTT
CASRTGVGTEAFF
>TRBJ2-2|NA|TRBV11-2|NA
TGTGCCAGCAGCTCCCCAGGACTGTACACCGGGGAGCTGTTTTTT
CASSSPGLYTGELFF
>TRBJ2-5|NA|TRBV21-1|NA
TGTGCCAGCAGGGACCTGAGGGAAGAGACCCAGTACTTC
CASRDLREETQYF
>TRBJ1-1|NA|TRBV11-3|NA
TGTGCCAGCAGCTACCGCCGTCAGGGTAAATGCCCTGAAGCTTTCTTT
CASSYRRQGKCPEAFF
>TRBJ2-5|NA|TRBV6-6|NA
TGTGCCAGCAGCCCTACATCCCCTAGGGCGGAGACCCAGTACTTC
CASSPTSPRAETQYF
>TRBJ2-3|NA|TRBV5-1|NA
TGCGCCAGCAGCTTGGCTGTGGGGGACACAGATACGCAGTATTTT
CASSLAVGDTDTQYF
>TRBJ1-1|few|TRBV5-1|NA
TGCGCCAGCAGCCAGACAGAGTTCACTGAAGCTTTCTTT
CASSQTEFTEAFF
>TRBJ1-5|NA|TRBV5-6|NA
TGTGCCAGCAGTTTCCCGGGGGACAATCAGCCCCAGCATTTT
CASSFPGDNQPQHF
>TRBJ2-7|NA|TRBV2|NA
TGTGCCAGCAGTGTGTTACAGTCCTACGAGCAGTACTTC
CASSVLQSYEQYF
>TRBJ2-7|NA|TRBV11-1|NA
TGTGCCAGCAGCTCGGGGCGGCAGGGGCTATCCTACGAGCAGTACTTC
CASSSGRQGLSYEQYF
>TRBJ2-3|NA|TRBV28|NA
TGTGCCAGCAGTTTGGCAGGGGTTACAAGCACAGATACGCAGTATTTT
CASSLAGVTSTDTQYF
>TRBJ2-2|NA|TRBV9|NA
TGTGCCAGCATGTCCCCAGAAATTTCAACCGGGGAGCTGTTTTTT
CASMSPEISTGELFF
>TRBJ1-1|once|TRBV28|NA
TGTGCCAGCAGTTTATGGGGTAGGAGGGCTTTGGACACTGAAGCTTTCTTT
CASSLWGRRALDTEAFF
>TRBJ1-1|once|TRBV6-5|NA
TGTGCCAGCAGTTACTCGAGTAGGACTGAAGCTTTCTTT
CASSYSSRTEAFF
>TRBJ2-6|once|TRBV19|TRBD1
TGTGCCAGTAGTATTGACGTAACAGGGGTGAGATCTGGGGCCAACGTCCTGACTTTC
CASSIDVTGVRSGANVLTF
>TRBJ1-5|NA|TRBV27|NA
TGTGCCAGCAGTTTGGACAGAAAGAAGCCCCAGCATTTT
CASSLDRKKPQHF
>TRBJ2-1|NA|TRBV10-1|TRBD1
TGCGCCAGCAGTGCGGGACAGTTATACAATGAGCAGTTCTTC
CASSAGQLYNEQFF
>TRBJ2-3|NA|TRBV5-1|NA
TGCGCCAGCAGCCCCCGTCCCGGACAGAGCACAGATACGCAGTATTTT
CASSPRPGQSTDTQYF